This TCR beta chain came from a study of metastatic and nonmetastatic thyroid tumors. Authors' analysis steps: Clinicopathological groups supplied CDR3 differences that were used to build a distant-metastasis classifier for papillary thyroid cancer. TCRdb called clones again from the PCR reads with MiXCR. None of the V and J calls come from the authors' own analysis; TCRdb made them. This sample yields tens of thousands of clones, of which 15% are seen a single time; roughly 3.6% belongs to the top ten. The sample holds many counts of this clone. The CDR3 covers 13 residues. Trimming shortened V by 4 bases and J by 9 bases, and 13 bases separated the two germline ends. Germline CDR1 and CDR2: SEHNR and FQNEAQ (reference sequence). Thyroid surgery was preceded by no treatment in any patient.

Sequenced input: blood. This TCR derives from a female donor with papillary thyroid cancer or a benign thyroid nodule (not recorded which). Some clones in this sample may be carry-over from other donors' samples. V and J are TRBV7-9 and TRBJ1-5, with a weak D call TRBD1 (5 bases). CDR3 protein: CASSSRLGGPQHF. The CDR3 nucleotides are TGTGCCAGCAGCTCCCGTCTGGGGGGGCCCCAGCATTTT.